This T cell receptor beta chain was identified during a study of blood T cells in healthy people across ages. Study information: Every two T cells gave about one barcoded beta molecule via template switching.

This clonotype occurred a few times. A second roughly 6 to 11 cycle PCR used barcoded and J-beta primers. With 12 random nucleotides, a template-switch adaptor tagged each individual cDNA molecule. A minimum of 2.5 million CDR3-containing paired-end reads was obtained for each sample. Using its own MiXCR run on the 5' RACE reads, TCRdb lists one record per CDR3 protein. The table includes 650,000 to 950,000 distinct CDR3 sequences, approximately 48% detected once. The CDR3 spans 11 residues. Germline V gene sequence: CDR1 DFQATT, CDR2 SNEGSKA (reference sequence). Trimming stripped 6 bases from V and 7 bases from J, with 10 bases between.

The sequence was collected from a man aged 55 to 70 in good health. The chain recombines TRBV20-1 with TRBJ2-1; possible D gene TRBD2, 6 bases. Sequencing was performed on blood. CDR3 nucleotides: TGCAGTGCAGCGGGTTGGAATGAGCAGTTCTTC. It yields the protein CSAAGWNEQFF.